What follows are 16 T cell receptor beta chains derived from one specimen sequenced in a study of blood T cell repertoires in COVID-19. The assay was immunoSEQ multiplex PCR, and TCRdb's table has in-frame clones only and misses some. In the table there are 280,000 or so clones, more than 70% of which are singletons. The source material was peripheral blood. These receptors originate from a young woman who had recovered from COVID-19.

The V and J genes are TRBV27 and TRBJ2-7; TRBD1 agrees at 9 bases. Germline V gene lookup returns CDR1 MNHEY and CDR2 SMNVEV (reference sequence). The CDR3 runs to 14 residues. Trimming cost V 1 base and J 6 bases; bases outside gene matches: 4. The DNA for the CDR3 is TGTGCCAGCAGTTTATGGGACAGGGCTGTCGAGCAGTACTTC. Translation: CASSLWDRAVEQYF.

V usage is TRBV20-1 and J usage is TRBJ2-7; TRBD1 might be the D (5 bases). Germline V lookup: CDR1 DFQATT, CDR2 SNEGSKA (reference sequence). Deletions cut 6 bases from V and 4 bases from J, with 10 bases between. The CDR3 extends over 11 amino acids. CDR3 sequence reads: CSAKQAYEQYF. CDR3 DNA sequence: TGCAGTGCGAAACAGGCGTACGAGCAGTACTTC.

The chain has TRBV5-1 and TRBJ1-1; D not certain. The germline V and J ends were trimmed by 2 bases and 0 bases, with 17 bases remaining between them. Per germline, CDR1 SGHRS and CDR2 YFSETQ. This CDR3 comprises 17 residues. CDR3 sequence (DNA): TGCGCCAGCAGCTTAGGCGGCGGAAGTAAGCTGAACACTGAAGCTTTCTTT. Its translation is CASSLGGGSKLNTEAFF.

This chain connects TRBV2 to TRBJ1-2, with D tentatively TRBD1 (5 bases). CDR1 is SNHLY and CDR2 is FYNNEI in the germline V gene. The ends were cut back, 3 bases at V and 5 bases at J, with 13 bases in the middle. The length of the CDR3 is 14 residues. The CDR3 reads CASSEQGVEYGYTF. CDR3 bases: TGTGCCAGCAGTGAGCAAGGGGTTGAGTATGGCTACACCTTC.

The chain joins TRBV7-9 to TRBJ2-5, with 9 nucleotides matching TRBD1. There are 14 residues in the CDR3. Germline V gene data show CDR1 as SEHNR and CDR2 as FQNEAQ (reference sequence). V shed 4 bases, J shed 7 bases, and the junction held 7 bases outside the gene matches. The DNA of the CDR3 is TGTGCCAGCAGCTGGGGACAGGGTCTGGCGACCCAGTACTTC. Its protein product is CASSWGQGLATQYF.

This clone was picked up one time. V and J are TRBV7-6 and TRBJ1-5, with a possible D match to TRBD1 (5 bases). Germline CDR1 SGHVS, CDR2 FNYEAQ. This CDR3 region has 13 residues. Trimming took off 2 bases at V and 7 bases at J, with 9 bases between the two ends. The CDR3 sequence: CASSLWGDQPQHF. In DNA form, the CDR3 reads TGTGCCAGCAGCTTATGGGGGGACCAGCCCCAGCATTTT.

The V and J genes are TRBV9 and TRBJ2-1; 11 bases match TRBD1. This CDR3 region has 16 residues. Trimming at V came to 4 bases and at J to 5 bases, leaving 8 bases not matched to a gene. Germline values: CDR1 SGDLS, CDR2 YYNGEE. CDR3 loop: CASSSPRDRGDNEQFF. Written as DNA, the CDR3 is TGTGCCAGCAGCTCCCCCCGGGACAGGGGGGACAATGAGCAGTTCTTC.

The V call is TRBV28, the J call TRBJ2-1, with TRBD2 identical over 8 bases. The length of the CDR3 is 15 residues. The germline V gene has CDR1 MDHEN and CDR2 SYDVKM. V shed 6 bases and J 7 bases; nucleotides not matched to a gene: 11. The CDR3 sequence: CASSRGGSLLNEQFF. The CDR3 DNA reads as TGTGCCAGCAGCCGGGGGGGATCCCTTCTTAATGAGCAGTTCTTC.

In its sample, this clone was seen once. This chain uses TRBV27 with TRBJ2-7; D possibly corresponds to TRBD1 (5 bases). The CDR3 extends over 14 amino acids. The germline gives CDR1 MNHEY, CDR2 SMNVEV (reference sequence). V dropped 3 bases and J dropped 1 base, with 10 bases sitting between them. The CDR3 DNA is TGTGCCAGCAGTTTGGGCAGGGTATCCTACGAGCAGTACTTC. It encodes CASSLGRVSYEQYF.

J is TRBJ2-3 and V is TRBV11-1; D gene ambiguous. Trimming pared 4 bases from V and 6 bases from J, leaving 17 bases between. This CDR3 comprises 15 residues. Germline CDR1 SGHAT, CDR2 FQDESV (reference sequence). CDR3 nucleotide sequence: TGTGCCAGCAGCTCACCGAGGTTGAGGTCCGATACGCAGTATTTT. This codes for CASSSPRLRSDTQYF.

V is TRBV21-1 and J is TRBJ2-7; the table's D gene call, TRBD2, was not cross checked with the DNA. TRBV21-1 corresponds to a pseudogene. CDR3 size: 12 residues. In DNA form, the CDR3 reads TGTGCCAGCAGGGGTGGCGGCTACGAGCAGTACTTC. It codes for CASRGGGYEQYF.

This sequence joins TRBV9 and TRBJ2-3; tentative D call: TRBD2 (6 bases). Trimming stripped 0 bases from V and 0 bases from J, with 8 bases between. The CDR3 spans 15 residues. The germline CDR1 and CDR2 sequences are SGDLS and YYNGEE. Here the CDR3 reads CASSVAAGSTDTQYF. In DNA, the CDR3 is TGTGCCAGCAGCGTAGCTGCGGGGAGCACAGATACGCAGTATTTT.

The V gene is TRBV9, the J gene TRBJ2-3; tentatively, D is TRBD2 (7 bases). This CDR3 contains 15 residues. V lost 1 base to trimming and J lost 2 bases, with 11 bases between them. In germline, CDR1 is SGDLS, CDR2 YYNGEE. The CDR3: CASSVRGTNTDTQYF. As DNA, the CDR3 is TGTGCCAGCAGCGTAAGGGGGACTAACACAGATACGCAGTATTTT.

V is TRBV6-6 and J is TRBJ1-6; D gene unclear. Germline V gene data show CDR1 as MNHNY and CDR2 as SVGAGI (reference sequence). Trimming shortened V by 5 bases and J by 8 bases, and 4 bases separated the two germline ends. The CDR3 loop spans 11 amino acids. CDR3 in amino acids: CASSPDSPLHF. CDR3 nucleotide sequence: TGTGCCAGCAGTCCCGATTCACCCCTCCACTTT.

The chain uses TRBV10-3 and TRBJ1-3; D remains unclear. The CDR3 has 12 amino acids. Per the germline V gene, CDR1 is ENHRY and CDR2 is SYGVKD. The V end lost 10 bases, the J end lost 4 bases, and 11 bases lay between the germline ends. The chain's CDR3 is CASHAVGNTIYF. CDR3 coding DNA: TGTGCCAGCCACGCGGTGGGAAACACCATATATTTT.

This clone has a single count. CDR3 DNA: TGCAGCGTCGGTGACAGAATTTATGGCTACACCTTC. This codes for CSVGDRIYGYTF. The V and J genes are TRBV29-1 and TRBJ1-2; a weak D match, TRBD1 (5 bases). Trimming removed 6 bases at V and 5 bases at J, with 13 bases between. The CDR3 is made up of 12 amino acids. Germline values: CDR1 SQVTM, CDR2 ANQGSEA.